The 17 T cell receptor beta chains listed next were all sequenced from one sample in a study of vaccination and CD4 T cells after COVID-19. These receptors have no known antigen. Cultured CD4+ T-cell DNA underwent Oncomine TCR Beta short-read sequencing. TCRdb used MiXCR to reprocess the PCR reads, holding one entry per CDR3 protein. Among more than 15,000 distinct CDR3 sequences listed, about 41% were seen once. Treatment here: roughly ten-day PBMC culture with coronavirus spike peptide pools or control peptides (ViraFEST assay). Sequencing was carried out using CD4+ T cells from blood, cultured in vitro. The receptors derive from a human donor who had recovered from COVID-19.

J is TRBJ2-1 and V is TRBV6-1; 8 nucleotides agree with TRBD2. Germline V lookup: CDR1 MNHNS, CDR2 SASEGT. The CDR3 is made up of 16 amino acids. V lost 8 bases, J lost 10 bases, and 19 bases stayed unmatched. For the CDR3, the DNA is TGTGCCAGCTTGACTTATCGGGGGGGGTCCCCTTACGAGCAGTTCTTC. Its translation: CASLTYRGGSPYEQFF.

This clonotype was found a few times. The V call is TRBV7-2, the J call TRBJ2-7; D possibly corresponds to TRBD2 (5 bases). Trimming removed 2 bases from V and 5 bases from J, with 10 bases in between. The germline V gene encodes CDR1 SGHTA and CDR2 FQGNSA. The CDR3 has 13 residues. The CDR3 loop is CASSLRGSHEQYF. DNA for the CDR3: TGTGCCAGCAGCTTAAGAGGGTCCCACGAGCAGTACTTC.

This clonotype was counted a few times. The rearrangement joins TRBV5-1 to TRBJ1-1; 10 positions match TRBD1. CDR1 is SGHRS, CDR2 YFSETQ, per germline. Unmatched junction bases numbered 6, after V lost 4 bases and J lost 0 bases. The CDR3 runs 16 residues. The CDR3 spells CASSMGQGLMNTEAFF. The CDR3 DNA reads TGCGCCAGCAGCATGGGACAGGGGCTAATGAACACTGAAGCTTTCTTT.

This clonotype was observed a single time. The rearrangement joins TRBV29-1 to TRBJ2-3, with D perhaps matching TRBD2 (6 bases). The CDR3 is 17 amino acids. The germline V gene encodes CDR1 SQVTM and CDR2 ANQGSEA. Trimming stripped 0 bases from V and 0 bases from J, with 16 bases between. This chain's CDR3 is CSVEDRASAHSTDTQYF. CDR3 DNA sequence: TGCAGCGTTGAAGATCGGGCTAGCGCACACAGCACAGATACGCAGTATTTT.

The chain recombines TRBV24-1 with TRBJ2-3; maybe TRBD2 (6 bases). CDR3 length equals 16 residues. Germline loops: CDR1 KGHDR, CDR2 SFDVKD. Trimming cost V 9 bases and J 2 bases, with 20 bases left between them. CDR3 sequence reads: CATGGGAGGDTDTQYF. As DNA, the CDR3 is TGTGCCACCGGCGGCGGCGCGGGCGGGGACACAGATACGCAGTATTTT.

This chain connects TRBV29-1 to TRBJ1-2; the D is unclear. Trimming took off 4 bases at V and 3 bases at J, with 9 bases between the two ends. Germline CDR1 is SQVTM and CDR2 is ANQGSEA. The CDR3 is 12 residues long. DNA of the CDR3: TGCAGCGTTGTTATGGACTACTATGGCTACACCTTC. It yields the protein CSVVMDYYGYTF.

The rearrangement joins TRBV7-9 to TRBJ1-6; D uncertain. This CDR3 is 13 amino acids long. Between the trimmed V and J ends, which lost 2 bases and 6 bases, there was a span of 5 bases. CDR1 and CDR2 (germline): SEHNR, FQNEAQ (reference sequence). The CDR3 reads CASSLIGNSPLHF. As DNA, the CDR3 is TGTGCCAGCAGCTTAATCGGTAATTCACCCCTCCACTTT.

This rearrangement joins TRBV20-1 to TRBJ1-5; the D gene is possibly TRBD1 (5 bases). This CDR3 contains 14 residues. Germline CDR1 is DFQATT and CDR2 is SNEGSKA (reference sequence). Trimming shortened V by 3 bases and J by 2 bases, and 11 bases separated the two germline ends. In DNA, the CDR3 is TGCAGTGCTAGTTGGGGGACGGGCAATCAGCCCCAGCATTTT. It codes for CSASWGTGNQPQHF.

The chain is built from TRBV24-1 and TRBJ2-4, with 7 bases that match TRBD2. Germline CDR1 KGHDR, CDR2 SFDVKD. This CDR3 has 17 residues. V gave up 3 bases and J gave up 0 bases; unmatched junction bases: 7. In DNA, the CDR3 is TGTGCCACCAGTGATGCGGGAGCGGGGTTAGCCAAAAACATTCAGTACTTC. This encodes CATSDAGAGLAKNIQYF.

V and J are TRBV2 and TRBJ1-2, with D possibly being TRBD1 (5 bases). The CDR3 length is 14 residues. Germline CDR1 and CDR2: SNHLY and FYNNEI. V lost 4 bases, J lost 4 bases, and 13 bases lay in between. As DNA, the CDR3 is TGTGCCAGCAGTGGCGTTGGGGGGGTCTATGGCTACACCTTC. It yields the protein CASSGVGGVYGYTF.

V is TRBV24-1 and J is TRBJ1-5, with a weak D call TRBD1 (5 bases). CDR3 length: 15 amino acids. Trimming left V 3 bases short and J 5 bases short, with 13 bases between. The germline V gene encodes CDR1 KGHDR and CDR2 SFDVKD. CDR3: CATSDRGSADQPQHF. The CDR3 DNA reads TGTGCCACCAGTGATCGGGGCTCAGCCGATCAGCCCCAGCATTTT.

J is TRBJ1-1 and V is TRBV19; D gene unclear. The germline V gene has CDR1 LNHDA and CDR2 SQIVND (reference sequence). There are 14 residues in the CDR3. Trimming took off 5 bases at V and 0 bases at J, with 10 bases between the two ends. CDR3 in amino acids: CASSRGSLNTEAFF. In DNA form, the CDR3 reads TGTGCCAGTAGTCGGGGATCCCTGAACACTGAAGCTTTCTTT.

This clonotype was observed a handful of times. The gene calls are TRBV2 and TRBJ2-7; D unclear. The CDR3 length is 12 residues. The ends were cut back, 6 bases at V and 2 bases at J, with 8 bases in the middle. Germline V gene lookup returns CDR1 SNHLY and CDR2 FYNNEI. CDR3 in DNA: TGTGCCAGCAGGGCCCGAACCTACGAGCAGTACTTC. It encodes CASRARTYEQYF.

DNA for the CDR3: TGTGCCAGCACTCCGATGTCGGGGGCTAGGGCTAGCGGGAGGGCGCACGGGGAGCTGTTTTTT. Translating it yields CASTPMSGARASGRAHGELFF. V gene TRBV27 combines with J gene TRBJ2-2; 12 bases fit TRBD2. Germline loops: CDR1 MNHEY, CDR2 SMNVEV (reference sequence). V lost 7 bases to trimming and J lost 7 bases; unmatched junction nucleotides: 25. This CDR3 has 21 amino acids.

This chain connects TRBV5-6 to TRBJ2-5, with D hard to call. The CDR3 covers 13 residues. With 1 base removed from V and 2 bases from J, the gap between germline ends came to 6 bases. The germline gives CDR1 SGHDT, CDR2 YYEEEE. In nucleotides, the CDR3 is TGTGCCAGCAGCTTGCTGGGGCAAGAGACCCAGTACTTC. This codes for CASSLLGQETQYF.

This clonotype appeared a few times. The chain carries TRBV20-1 and TRBJ1-4; D call uncertain. CDR3 length equals 14 residues. Between the trimmed V and J ends, which lost 2 bases and 5 bases, there was a span of 12 bases. Germline V gene lookup returns CDR1 DFQATT and CDR2 SNEGSKA (reference sequence). The CDR3 DNA follows: TGCAGTGCTAGACCCTTGGAATGGAATGAAAAACTGTTTTTT. This sequence encodes CSARPLEWNEKLFF.

This clonotype was counted a few times. The chain combines TRBV4-2 with TRBJ1-2; 8 nucleotides line up with TRBD1. Germline values: CDR1 LGHNA, CDR2 YNFKEQ. The junction had 5 bases not matched to a gene; V was cut back by 1 base and J by 4 bases. The length of the CDR3 is 15 residues. The CDR3 DNA is TGTGCCAGCAGCCAAGTCGACAGGGGCACCTATGGCTACACCTTC. Amino acid sequence: CASSQVDRGTYGYTF.